This T cell receptor beta chain was found in a study of blood T cell repertoires in COVID-19. Study-wide context: The samples span acute and convalescent COVID-19 from the United States, Italy and Spain.

The germline V gene has CDR1 MNHEY and CDR2 SMNVEV (reference sequence). This CDR3 is built from 13 residues. Deletions cut 3 bases from V and 0 bases from J, with 5 bases between. In the authors' workflow: Nucleated cell number was recorded as an estimate derived from reference gene primer amplification. Method: immunoSEQ multiplex PCR; TCRdb's copy keeps in-frame clones and lacks some. D and trimming were read from the DNA, whereas the V and J calls and clone size are those reported in that table. The data show 380,000 or so clones, approximately 88% seen once. V is TRBV27 and J is TRBJ1-2, with D unclear. Sequenced sample: peripheral blood. This clonotype was obtained from a man in his forties or fifties with acute or convalescent COVID-19. This chain's CDR3 is CASSFAANYGYTF. The CDR3 DNA reads as TGTGCCAGCAGTTTTGCGGCTAACTATGGCTACACCTTC.